Below are 18 T cell receptor beta chains sequenced from a single sample in a study of blood T cells in healthy people across ages. PCR was performed a second time for roughly 7 to 11 cycles using a sample-barcoded 5' primer and a J-beta primer mix. TCRdb reanalysed the 5' RACE reads using MiXCR and keeps one entry per CDR3 protein. This sample carries some 1,500,000 distinct CDR3 sequences, approximately 42% of them seen once, and the ten largest clones take about 4%. The sequencing input was blood. The receptors here all came from a woman younger than 30 in good health.

This clonotype was counted a single time. J is TRBJ1-2 and V is TRBV25-1; D is uncertain. The CDR3 covers 13 residues. The V and J ends lost 1 base and 7 bases respectively, with 10 bases between them. Germline V gives CDR1 MGHDK, CDR2 SYGVNS. In DNA form, the CDR3 reads TGTGCCAGCAGTGAATTGAAAGAACCTGGCTACACCTTC. Translation gives CASSELKEPGYTF.

Only a few counts were recorded for this clonotype. This chain uses TRBV20-1 with TRBJ2-1; D may match TRBD1 or TRBD2 (5 bases each). The end of the DNA is better explained by TRBJ2-7, so the J call may be wrong. The CDR3 extends over 12 amino acids. CDR1 and CDR2 from the germline V gene are DFQATT and SNEGSKA (reference sequence). This CDR3 is CSASEGPYEQYF. CDR3 nucleotides: TGCAGTGCCAGCGAGGGGCCATACGAGCAGTACTTC.

The CDR3: CASSPGLVQETQYF. CDR3 DNA sequence: TGCGCCAGCAGCCCGGGTTTAGTTCAAGAGACCCAGTACTTC. The rearrangement joins TRBV5-1 to TRBJ2-5; D call uncertain. CDR1 SGHRS and CDR2 YFSETQ come from the germline V gene. V lost 4 bases, J lost 2 bases, and 12 bases lay in between. The CDR3 runs 14 residues.

The sample holds a few counts of this clonotype. It is unclear where the CDR3 begins or ends on the DNA, so no DNA is shown, and the CDR3 is as TCRdb lists it. The rearrangement links TRBV12-3 or TRBV12-4 to TRBJ2-7; TRBD1, the table's D call, lacks a check against the DNA. The CDR3 length is 13 residues, termini included. CDR3 in amino acids: CASSFGQGAIKYF.

This chain joins TRBV12-3 or TRBV12-4 and TRBJ1-4; 9 bases fit TRBD1. There are 16 residues in the CDR3. Trimming at V came to 4 bases and at J to 0 bases, leaving 3 bases not matched to a gene. The CDR3 reads CASSSGTGTTNEKLFF. The DNA of the CDR3 is TGTGCCAGCAGTTCCGGGACAGGGACAACTAATGAAAAACTGTTTTTT.

This clonotype has just a few counts. At one end the junction does not follow the germline gene, possibly because of a read error. The chain couples TRBV5-1 to TRBJ1-1; D possibly corresponds to TRBD1 (6 bases). The CDR3 loop spans 14 amino acids. CDR1 is SGHRS, CDR2 YFSETQ, per germline. The DNA of the CDR3 is TGTGCCAGCTCCCTACAGGGATCGAACACTGAAGCTTTCTTT. The encoded protein is CASSLQGSNTEAFF.

The chain recombines TRBV28 with TRBJ2-7; D is ambiguous. The CDR3 extends over 12 amino acids. Germline V gene lookup returns CDR1 MDHEN and CDR2 SYDVKM. Trimming cost V 5 bases and J 5 bases, with 10 bases left between them. The CDR3 sequence is CASSPTRDEQYF. The CDR3 nucleotides are TGTGCCAGCAGTCCGACTCGCGACGAGCAGTACTTC. Full variable domain (remainder filled in from reference TRBV28 and TRBJ2-7): DVKVTQSSRYLVKRTGEKVFLECVQDMDHENMFWYRQDPGLGLRLIYFSYDVKMKEKGDIPEGYSVSREKKERFSLILESASTNQTSMYLCASSPTRDEQYFGPGTRLTVT.

The J gene is TRBJ2-5, the V gene TRBV6-2 or TRBV6-3; tentatively, D is TRBD2 (5 bases). This CDR3 contains 14 residues. V was cut by 11 bases and J by 1 base, with 17 bases left in between. Germline V gene sequence: CDR1 MNHEY, CDR2 SVGEGT. This CDR3 reads CAGSQNRGQETQYF. The CDR3, as DNA: TGTGCCGGTAGCCAAAATCGGGGCCAAGAGACCCAGTACTTC.

The chain is built from TRBV15 and TRBJ2-7, with 8 bases matching TRBD1. This CDR3 is built from 15 residues. The germline gives CDR1 LNHNV, CDR2 YYDKDF (reference sequence). The ends lost 4 bases at V and 4 bases at J; junction bases unmatched: 9. The DNA for the CDR3 is TGTGCCACCAGCAAAGCCGGGACAGGCCTTTACGAGCAGTACTTC. Translation: CATSKAGTGLYEQYF.

About this clonotype itself: At one end the junction does not follow the germline gene, possibly because of a read error. The chain links TRBV7-7 to TRBJ2-3, with D perhaps being TRBD1 or TRBD2 (5 bases each). The germline V gene has CDR1 SSHAT and CDR2 FNYEAQ (reference sequence). The CDR3 length is 15 residues. CDR3 DNA: TGTGCTAGCAGCCTCCGGGACCTCCGCACAGATACGCAGTATTTT. This translates into CASSLRDLRTDTQYF.

This CDR3 reads CSAATGANGYTF. CDR3 bases: TGCAGTGCTGCGACAGGGGCAAATGGCTACACCTTC. The chain joins TRBV20-1 to TRBJ1-2; 8 nucleotides match TRBD1. The CDR3 contains 12 residues. Germline V CDR1 and CDR2: DFQATT, SNEGSKA (reference sequence). The J segment lost 6 bases and the V segment lost 5 bases, leaving 5 bases of the junction unmatched.

This clonotype was recorded a few times. The gene calls are TRBV5-1 and TRBJ2-3; TRBD2 aligns across 8 bases. V was pared by 2 bases and J by 5 bases, with 4 bases of the junction left unmatched. The CDR3 loop spans 14 amino acids. Germline V gene data show CDR1 as SGHRS and CDR2 as YFSETQ. The CDR3 protein is CASSFGTSLDTQYF. The CDR3 region has the DNA TGCGCCAGCAGCTTCGGGACTAGTTTAGATACGCAGTATTTT.

The rearrangement links TRBV12-3 or TRBV12-4 to TRBJ2-3; 10 bases fit TRBD1. V shed 5 bases and J 4 bases; nucleotides not matched to a gene: 9. The CDR3 has 16 amino acids. The DNA of the CDR3 is TGTGCCAGCAGTCCCTTGGGACAGGGGATAGCAGATACGCAGTATTTT. Protein sequence: CASSPLGQGIADTQYF.

Ten or more counts support this clonotype. V usage is TRBV11-2 and J usage is TRBJ1-5; D gene ambiguous. This CDR3 contains 14 residues. Germline CDR1 and CDR2: SGHAT and FQNNGV. V lost 4 bases and J 6 bases, leaving 13 bases between the germline ends. This chain's CDR3 is CASSSDGTSQPQHF. CDR3 in DNA: TGTGCCAGCAGCTCGGACGGAACAAGTCAGCCCCAGCATTTT.

In this sample, this clonotype turned up once. With a much larger clone just one base away, this may be a read error. The V and J genes are TRBV7-6 and TRBJ2-1, with a possible D match to TRBD2 (7 bases). Germline assignment: CDR1 SGHVS and CDR2 FNYEAQ. The CDR3 length is 13 residues. The CDR3 DNA reads as TGTGCCAGCAAGGGGGGGGGCTACAAAGAGCAGTTCTTC. Amino acid sequence: CASKGGGYKEQFF.

This clonotype occurred a few times. At one end the junction does not follow the germline gene, possibly because of a read error. This chain connects TRBV7-7 to TRBJ2-5, with TRBD2 identical over 10 bases. This CDR3 contains 16 residues. Germline V gene data show CDR1 as SSHAT and CDR2 as FNYEAQ (reference sequence). CDR3 sequence (DNA): TGTGCTAGCAGCTTATTATCCAGCGGGGGGGTGAAGACCCAGTACTTC. Amino acids: CASSLLSSGGVKTQYF. The full variable domain, rest sourced from reference TRBV7-7 and TRBJ2-5, is GAGVSQSPRYKVTKRGQDVTLRCDPISSHATLYWYQQALGQGPEFLTYFNYEAQPDKSGLPSDRFSAERPEGSISTLTIQRTEQRDSAMYRCASSLLSSGGVKTQYFGPGTRLLVL.

The V and J genes are TRBV27 and TRBJ2-3; D is uncertain. This CDR3 is 16 amino acids long. Trimming shortened V by 2 bases and J by 1 base, and 13 bases separated the two germline ends. Germline V gene data show CDR1 as MNHEY and CDR2 as SMNVEV (reference sequence). The CDR3, as DNA: TGTGCCAGCAGTTTAGCCCGTAGTAGGGGCACAGATACGCAGTATTTT. This sequence encodes CASSLARSRGTDTQYF.

There are a few counts of this clonotype. V and J are TRBV18 and TRBJ2-6, with D hard to call. Germline V gene sequence: CDR1 KGHSH, CDR2 LQKENI. Trimming shortened V by 3 bases and J by 3 bases, and 9 bases separated the two germline ends. The CDR3 covers 15 residues. The CDR3, as DNA: TGTGCCAGCTCACCGGCAGAGAGTGGGGCCAACGTCCTGACTTTC. Translation gives CASSPAESGANVLTF.